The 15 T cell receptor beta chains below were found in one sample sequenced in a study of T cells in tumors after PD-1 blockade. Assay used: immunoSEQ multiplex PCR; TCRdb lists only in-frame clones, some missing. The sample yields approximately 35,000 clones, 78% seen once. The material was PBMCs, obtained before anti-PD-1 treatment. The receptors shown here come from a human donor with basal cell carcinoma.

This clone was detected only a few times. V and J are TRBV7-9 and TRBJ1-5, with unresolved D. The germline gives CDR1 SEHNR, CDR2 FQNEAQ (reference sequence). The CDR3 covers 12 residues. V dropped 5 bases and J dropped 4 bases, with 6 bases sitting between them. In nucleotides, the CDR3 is TGTGCCAGCAGCATAGAGAATCAGCCCCAGCATTTT. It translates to CASSIENQPQHF.

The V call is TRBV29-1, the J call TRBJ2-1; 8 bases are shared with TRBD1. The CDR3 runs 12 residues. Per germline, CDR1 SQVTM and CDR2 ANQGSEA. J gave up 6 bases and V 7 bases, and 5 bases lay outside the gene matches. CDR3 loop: CSADRGSNEQFF. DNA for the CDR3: TGCAGCGCAGACAGGGGTTCCAATGAGCAGTTCTTC.

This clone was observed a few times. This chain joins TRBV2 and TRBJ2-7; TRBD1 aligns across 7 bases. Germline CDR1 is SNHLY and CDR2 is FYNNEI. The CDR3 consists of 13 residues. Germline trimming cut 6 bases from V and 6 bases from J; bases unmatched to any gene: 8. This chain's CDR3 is CASRVQGSGEQYF. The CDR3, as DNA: TGTGCCAGCAGGGTACAGGGGTCCGGCGAGCAGTACTTC.

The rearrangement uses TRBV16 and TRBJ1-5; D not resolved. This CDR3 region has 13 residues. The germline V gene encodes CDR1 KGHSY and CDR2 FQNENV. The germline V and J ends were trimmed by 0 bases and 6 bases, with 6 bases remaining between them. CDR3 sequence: CASSQSGSQPQHF. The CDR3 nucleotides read TGTGCCAGCAGCCAATCGGGCAGTCAGCCCCAGCATTTT.

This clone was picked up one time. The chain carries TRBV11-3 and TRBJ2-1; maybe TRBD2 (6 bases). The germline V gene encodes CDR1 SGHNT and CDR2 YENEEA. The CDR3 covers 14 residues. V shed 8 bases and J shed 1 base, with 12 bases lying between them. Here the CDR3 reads CASGSSGSYNEQFF. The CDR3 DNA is TGTGCCAGCGGGAGTAGCGGTTCCTACAATGAGCAGTTCTTC. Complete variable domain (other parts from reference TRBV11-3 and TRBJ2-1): EAGVVQSPRYKIIEKKQPVAFWCNPISGHNTLYWYLQNLGQGPELLIRYENEEAVDDSQLPKDRFSAERLKGVDSTLKIQPAELGDSAVYLCASGSSGSYNEQFFGPGTRLTVL.

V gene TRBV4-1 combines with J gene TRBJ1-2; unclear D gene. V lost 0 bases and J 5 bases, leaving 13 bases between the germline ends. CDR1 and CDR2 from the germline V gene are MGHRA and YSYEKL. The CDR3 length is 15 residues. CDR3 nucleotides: TGCGCCAGCAGCCAAGATGTAGGGCAGGATTATGGCTACACCTTC. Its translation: CASSQDVGQDYGYTF.

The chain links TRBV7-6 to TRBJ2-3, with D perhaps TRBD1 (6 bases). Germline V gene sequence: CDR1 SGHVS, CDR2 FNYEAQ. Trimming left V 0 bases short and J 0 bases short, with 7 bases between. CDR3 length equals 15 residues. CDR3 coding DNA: TGTGCCAGCAGCTTAGCGGGGGCCAGCACAGATACGCAGTATTTT. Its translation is CASSLAGASTDTQYF.

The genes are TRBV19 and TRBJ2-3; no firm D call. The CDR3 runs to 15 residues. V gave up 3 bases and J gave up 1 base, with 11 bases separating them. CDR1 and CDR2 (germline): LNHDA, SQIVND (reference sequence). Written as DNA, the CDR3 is TGTGCCAGTAGTATGGGTCTAGTCGGCACAGATACGCAGTATTTT. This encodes CASSMGLVGTDTQYF.

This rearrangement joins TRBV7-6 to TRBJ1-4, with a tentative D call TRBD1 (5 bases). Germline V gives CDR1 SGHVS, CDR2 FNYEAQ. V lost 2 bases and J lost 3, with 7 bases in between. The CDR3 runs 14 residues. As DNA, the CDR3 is TGTGCCAGCAGCTTAAGGGGCTCTAATGAAAAACTGTTTTTT. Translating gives CASSLRGSNEKLFF.

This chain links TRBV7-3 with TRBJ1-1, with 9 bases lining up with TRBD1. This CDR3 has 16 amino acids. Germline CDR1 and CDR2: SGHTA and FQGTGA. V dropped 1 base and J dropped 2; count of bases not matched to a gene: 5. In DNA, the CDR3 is TGTGCCAGCAGCTTAATGGGGACAGGGCTAAACACTGAAGCTTTCTTT. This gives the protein CASSLMGTGLNTEAFF. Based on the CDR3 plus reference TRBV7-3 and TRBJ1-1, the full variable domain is GAGVSQTPSNKVTEKGKYVELRCDPISGHTALYWYRQSLGQGPEFLIYFQGTGAADDSGLPNDRFFAVRPEGSVSTLKIQRTERGDSAVYLCASSLMGTGLNTEAFFGQGTRLTVV.

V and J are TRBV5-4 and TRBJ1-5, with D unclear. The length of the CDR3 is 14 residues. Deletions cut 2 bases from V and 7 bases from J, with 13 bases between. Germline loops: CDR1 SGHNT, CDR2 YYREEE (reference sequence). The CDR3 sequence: CASSLMGGEQPQHF. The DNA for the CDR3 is TGTGCCAGCAGCTTAATGGGTGGGGAGCAGCCCCAGCATTTT.

This chain's CDR3 is CAASRLSTDTQYF. The CDR3 region has the DNA TGTGCCGCTAGCCGGCTCAGCACAGATACGCAGTATTTT. V usage is TRBV12-3 or TRBV12-4 and J usage is TRBJ2-3; maybe TRBD2 (5 bases). There are 13 residues in the CDR3. Trimming left V 11 bases short and J 0 bases short, with 12 bases between.

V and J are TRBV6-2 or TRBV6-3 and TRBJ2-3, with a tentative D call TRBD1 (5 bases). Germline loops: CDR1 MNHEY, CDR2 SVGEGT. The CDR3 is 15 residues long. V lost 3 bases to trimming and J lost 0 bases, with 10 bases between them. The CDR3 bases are TGTGCCAGCAGTTATAAGCAGGGTAGCACAGATACGCAGTATTTT. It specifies CASSYKQGSTDTQYF.

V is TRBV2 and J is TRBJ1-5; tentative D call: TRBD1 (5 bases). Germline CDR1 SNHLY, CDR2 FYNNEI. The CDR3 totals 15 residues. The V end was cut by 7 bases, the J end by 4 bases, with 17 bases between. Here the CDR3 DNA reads TGTGCCAGCAAGCTTACTGAGGCAGGGAATCAGCCCCAGCATTTT. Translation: CASKLTEAGNQPQHF.

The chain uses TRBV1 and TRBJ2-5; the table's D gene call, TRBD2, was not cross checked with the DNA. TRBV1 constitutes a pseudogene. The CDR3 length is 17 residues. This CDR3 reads CTSRCGLAGGQGETQYF. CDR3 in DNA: TGCACCAGCAGGTGTGGACTAGCGGGAGGGCAAGGGGAGACCCAGTACTTC.